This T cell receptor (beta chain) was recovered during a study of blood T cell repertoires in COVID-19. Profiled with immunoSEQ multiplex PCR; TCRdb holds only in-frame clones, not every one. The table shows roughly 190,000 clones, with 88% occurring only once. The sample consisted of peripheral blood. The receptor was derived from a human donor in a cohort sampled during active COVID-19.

The DNA for the CDR3 is TGTGCCAGCACGAGGGAAGAGAACACTGAAGCTTTCTTT. Protein: CASTREENTEAFF. The rearrangement joins TRBV2 to TRBJ1-1; unclear D gene. Looked up from germline, CDR1 is SNHLY and CDR2 is FYNNEI. The CDR3 extends over 13 amino acids. The V end lost 7 bases, the J end lost 1 base, and 10 bases lay between the germline ends.